This TCR beta chain was sequenced in a study of Graves' ophthalmopathy and Graves' hyperthyroidism. Study details: Ahead of any treatment, peripheral blood was obtained at the initial diagnosis.

V was trimmed by 3 bases and J by 8 bases, leaving 10 bases between them. This CDR3 spans 13 amino acids. The germline V gene encodes CDR1 ENHRY and CDR2 SYGVKD. Amplification of the TCR beta CDR3 regions used RNA transcripts (as template). HTBI primers were used in a first-round RT-PCR, which preceded a second-round multiplex PCR. TCRdb re-called the multiplex PCR reads with MiXCR, one entry per CDR3 protein. The sample yields about 13,000 distinct CDR3 sequences, approximately 49% seen once. CAS ≥3, NOSPECS ≥4, moderate-to-severe activity and duration under 3 months marked donors with ophthalmopathy. Certain patients, namely those with other autoimmune diseases, uncontrolled infections, pregnancy or lactation, were excluded.

The clonotype was recovered from a woman in her twenties or thirties with Graves' ophthalmopathy. Sequences were obtained from peripheral blood. The V call is TRBV10-3, the J call TRBJ2-2; D remains unclear. CDR3 bases: TGTGCCATCAGTGATAGAGAACAGGGGGAGCTGTTTTTT. Residues: CAISDREQGELFF.